The rows below give T cell receptor beta chains drawn from one sample of a study of T cells in Graves' hyperthyroidism and ophthalmopathy. Each CDR3 protein gets one entry after TCRdb re-called the multiplex PCR reads with MiXCR. The table shows fewer than 250,000 distinct CDR3 sequences, with roughly 15% occurring only once. What was sequenced was blood. These receptors originate from a woman under 30 with Graves' ophthalmopathy. Both conserved end residues are part of each CDR3. The D gene is left open where the match is weak. Where a row states a size, it is once, few, many or the class of an expanded clone; other rows omit it.

DNA	CDR3	D	V	J	size
TGCAGTGCTATTCGGGGACAGGGTTATCAGCCCCAGCATTTT	CSAIRGQGYQPQHF	TRBD1	TRBV20-1	TRBJ1-5	many
TGCAGTGCAGAGGGAGGGTGGGGCTCTGGAAACACCATATATTTT	CSAEGGWGSGNTIYF	-	TRBV20-1	TRBJ1-3	many
TGCGCCAGCAGCCAAGGGGACAGGGGGGACTATAATTCACCCCTCCACTTT	CASSQGDRGDYNSPLHF	TRBD1	TRBV4-1	TRBJ1-6	many
TGTGCCAGCAGCTTAGGGGGAGGGATAGATACGCAGTATTTT	CASSLGGGIDTQYF	TRBD2	TRBV7-3	TRBJ2-3	once
TGTGCCAGCAGCGCGGGACAGGCACGGGGCGGGGAGCTGTTTTTT	CASSAGQARGGELFF	TRBD1	TRBV7-9	TRBJ2-2	many
TGCAGTGCTAGAGATGGGGCAGGGGGAAGGACTGAAGCTTTCTTT	CSARDGAGGRTEAFF	TRBD1	TRBV20-1	TRBJ1-1	many
TGTGCCTGGAGTGGCGAAAAACTGTTTTTT	CAWSGEKLFF	-	TRBV30	TRBJ1-4	many
TGTGCCAGCAGCGTTGACGGAAGGGAGCAGTACTTC	CASSVDGREQYF	-	TRBV5-4	TRBJ2-7	many
TGTGCCAGCAGTTGGGACAGGGGCCGTGAAGCTTTCTTT	CASSWDRGREAFF	TRBD1	TRBV6-1	TRBJ1-1	many
TGTGCCAGCAGTCCTTTGGGACTAGCGGGGTACAATGAGCAGTTCTTC	CASSPLGLAGYNEQFF	TRBD2	TRBV2	TRBJ2-1	once
TGTGCCAGCAGTGAAGGTGGTAGGGGGCAAGGCTACACCTTC	CASSEGGRGQGYTF	TRBD1	TRBV25-1	TRBJ1-2	many
TGCGCCAGCAGCCAAGGAAGGGCTGAAGCTTTCTTT	CASSQGRAEAFF	-	TRBV4-1	TRBJ1-1	many
TGTGCCAGTACCCCGACAGGGTTCATGAACACTGAAGCTTTCTTT	CASTPTGFMNTEAFF	TRBD1	TRBV19	TRBJ1-1	many
TGCAGTGCTAGCGGGACGTCTGGGGACAGGGGATACAATGAGCAGTTCTTC	CSASGTSGDRGYNEQFF	TRBD1	TRBV20-1	TRBJ2-1	-
TGCAGTGCTGTAAGCGGGATCCAGACAGATACGCAGTATTTT	CSAVSGIQTDTQYF	TRBD2	TRBV20-1	TRBJ2-3	many
TGTGCCAGCAGCCAAGATCCCTACGAGCAGTACTTC	CASSQDPYEQYF	-	TRBV3-1	TRBJ2-7	many
TGCAGTGCTAGGCGACTAGCGGGGAGCCAAGAGACCCAGTACTTC	CSARRLAGSQETQYF	TRBD2	TRBV20-1	TRBJ2-5	many
TGTGCCAGCAGCGTCCTCGGGTATGAGCAGTTCTTC	CASSVLGYEQFF	-	TRBV7-9	TRBJ2-1	-
TGCAGCGTTCTCGGGACAAATGGAAACACCATATATTTT	CSVLGTNGNTIYF	-	TRBV29-1	TRBJ1-3	many
TGCGCCAGCAGCCTAACCCGGGCAGATACGCAGTATTTT	CASSLTRADTQYF	-	TRBV5-1	TRBJ2-3	many
TGTGCCAGTAGTATAACGGGGGGTTGGGACATTCAGTACTTC	CASSITGGWDIQYF	TRBD2	TRBV19	TRBJ2-4	few
TGTGCCAGCAGTTTCCCGGGCGCCGTGAACACTGAAGCTTTCTTT	CASSFPGAVNTEAFF	-	TRBV28	TRBJ1-1	few
TGCAGCGTTGAAGGTAGCGCCGTTGGGCAGTTCTTC	CSVEGSAVGQFF	-	TRBV29-1	TRBJ2-1	many
TGCAGTGCCAGACGGGGACTAGCGGGACCCGGCACAGATACGCAGTATTTT	CSARRGLAGPGTDTQYF	TRBD2	TRBV20-1	TRBJ2-3	many
TGTGCCAGCAGATCCGTAACAGGGGGAAGTCGGCAGCCCCAGCATTTT	CASRSVTGGSRQPQHF	TRBD1	TRBV11-2	TRBJ1-5	few
TGTGCCAGCAGCCGGGGGACGGGAGTCTCCTACGAGCAGTACTTC	CASSRGTGVSYEQYF	-	TRBV13	TRBJ2-7	many
TGCAGTGCTAGAGATCGTTCCGTCTCCTACGAGCAGTACTTC	CSARDRSVSYEQYF	-	TRBV20-1	TRBJ2-7	-
TGTGCCAGCAGCTTATATTCGTCAGGCTACACTGAAGCTTTCTTT	CASSLYSSGYTEAFF	-	TRBV7-2	TRBJ1-1	-
TGTGCCATCAGTGAGTCAAGGGGCTACACCTTC	CAISESRGYTF	-	TRBV10-3	TRBJ1-2	many
TGCGCCAGCAGCCAAGTTATCCAGGGGGACAACATTCAGTACTTC	CASSQVIQGDNIQYF	TRBD1	TRBV4-1	TRBJ2-4	-
TGTGCCAGCAGCTTACAAGCTACTAACTATGGCTACACCTTC	CASSLQATNYGYTF	-	TRBV7-2	TRBJ1-2	many
TGTGCCAGCGCCTCCGGACCGACCGTTCATGAAGCTTTCTTT	CASASGPTVHEAFF	-	TRBV6-1	TRBJ1-1	many
TGTGCCAGCAGCCCATTGGGGGCTTACAATGAGCAGTTCTTC	CASSPLGAYNEQFF	-	TRBV11-1	TRBJ2-1	many
TGTGCCAGCGCCGGGACGCAGGACTATGGCTACACCTTC	CASAGTQDYGYTF	-	TRBV9	TRBJ1-2	-
TGCAGCGTCTGTTTGATCGGGACTAGCGGGAGCCGGGGGTCCTACGAGCAGTACTTC	CSVCLIGTSGSRGSYEQYF	TRBD2	TRBV29-1	TRBJ2-7	-
TGTGCCAGCGCCCAGACAGGCTACAATGAGCAGTTCTTC	CASAQTGYNEQFF	-	TRBV2	TRBJ2-1	many
TGCAGTGCTAGAACGGGTGGCTCTTCCTACAATGAGCAGTTCTTC	CSARTGGSSYNEQFF	-	TRBV20-1	TRBJ2-1	many
TGTGCCAGCAGTACCGCTCGGGGCGCATACTATGGCTACACCTTC	CASSTARGAYYGYTF	-	TRBV28	TRBJ1-2	many
TGTGCCAGCAGTTTCGGGACAGGGGGTTCCGAGACCCAGTACTTC	CASSFGTGGSETQYF	TRBD1	TRBV27	TRBJ2-5	many
TGCGCCAGCAGCCAAGAAGGACTAGCGGGAGGAAACACAGATACGCAGTATTTT	CASSQEGLAGGNTDTQYF	TRBD2	TRBV4-3	TRBJ2-3	-
TGTGCCAGCAAGGGGGTAGGTGGGAGGCCCCCTACCTACGAGCAGTACTTC	CASKGVGGRPPTYEQYF	-	TRBV2	TRBJ2-7	many
TGTGCCAGCAGCCAATCCCTCGGACTAGCGGGAATCAGCGGCCCCACAGATACGCAGTATTTT	CASSQSLGLAGISGPTDTQYF	TRBD2	TRBV3-1	TRBJ2-3	many
TGTGCCAGTAGTCTGACTAGCGGAAACGCTTTAAGCTCCTACAATGAGCAGTTCTTC	CASSLTSGNALSSYNEQFF	TRBD2	TRBV19	TRBJ2-1	many
TGTGCCAGCAGTGTTAAGAGCCAGGGAAGGAATCAGCCCCAGCATTTT	CASSVKSQGRNQPQHF	-	TRBV2	TRBJ1-5	many
TGTGCCAGCAGCACCCGACAGGGGCTCACTGAAGCTTTCTTT	CASSTRQGLTEAFF	TRBD1	TRBV7-9	TRBJ1-1	many
TGTGCCAGCAGCGGGATCCGACAGGGGGAAATGTACTTC	CASSGIRQGEMYF	TRBD1	TRBV11-2	TRBJ2-5	-
TGTGCCAGCAGGACTAGCGGGATTCCTTTCTACAATGAGCAGTTCTTC	CASRTSGIPFYNEQFF	TRBD2	TRBV6-1	TRBJ2-1	-
TGTGCCAGCAGCGAGACAGTCAACACCGGGGAGCTGTTTTTT	CASSETVNTGELFF	-	TRBV9	TRBJ2-2	-
TGCAGCGGTCGACAGGCCAATGAGCAGTTCTTC	CSGRQANEQFF	-	TRBV29-1	TRBJ2-1	once
TGCAGCGTTGAAGAACAGGGAGACGGGGAGCTGTTTTTT	CSVEEQGDGELFF	-	TRBV29-1	TRBJ2-2	many
TGTGCCAGCTCACCGGGTGAAGGAATCCCGGGGTCCCCTGGTACGCAGTATTTT	CASSPGEGIPGSPGTQYF	-	TRBV18	TRBJ2-3	many
TGTGCCTGGAGTTCTAGGGGGGCAGATACGCAGTATTTT	CAWSSRGADTQYF	-	TRBV30	TRBJ2-3	many
TGTGCCAGCAGCTTACTGGGAGGGACCCTAAATGAGCAGTTCTTC	CASSLLGGTLNEQFF	TRBD2	TRBV7-3	TRBJ2-1	-
TGTGCCAGCAGTTATGGAGGGGCTGAGTCGTATGGCTACACCTTC	CASSYGGAESYGYTF	-	TRBV6-1	TRBJ1-2	many
TGCAGCGTAAACCGGGACCTCTCCTACGAGCAGTACTTC	CSVNRDLSYEQYF	-	TRBV20-1	TRBJ2-7	many
TGTGCCAGCTCACTGGATCACGGGGATGAGCAGTTCTTC	CASSLDHGDEQFF	-	TRBV18	TRBJ2-1	many
TGTGCCAGCAGCCGAGATCAACGAGCTTTCTTT	CASSRDQRAFF	-	TRBV7-9	TRBJ1-1	many
TGTGCCAGCAGTGAAATCAATAATTCACCCCTCCACTTT	CASSEINNSPLHF	-	TRBV2	TRBJ1-6	many
TGCGCCAGCAGCCAAGAGGGATGGGGACAGGGGGGCAACGAGCAGTACTTC	CASSQEGWGQGGNEQYF	TRBD1	TRBV4-1	TRBJ2-7	many